This T cell receptor (beta chain) derives from a study of chemoradiotherapy in HPV16-positive cancers. The length of the CDR3 is 14 residues. Germline CDR1 MNHEY, CDR2 SVGAGI. Germline trimming cut 2 bases from V and 9 bases from J; bases unmatched to any gene: 6. Samples were taken several times over chemoradiotherapy. Only in-frame clones appear in the TCRdb table, and some are missing; sequencing was by immunoSEQ multiplex PCR. The sample gives about 68,000 clones, roughly 86% of which show up once; under 4.5% is in the top ten. This chain connects TRBV6-5 to TRBJ1-2; 10 bases match TRBD1. This specimen consisted of blood, obtained from a patient who underwent chemoradiotherapy. The TCR was taken from a human donor with HPV-associated anogenital cancer. CDR3 sequence: CASSYGTGDLSYTF. The CDR3, as DNA: TGTGCCAGCAGTTACGGGACAGGGGACCTAAGCTACACCTTC.